This TCR beta chain derives from a study of T cells in Graves' hyperthyroidism and ophthalmopathy. Study summary: Peripheral blood was obtained at initial diagnosis, preceding any treatment.

Study-wide results and limits: A median about 7 months before onset, the model predicted ophthalmopathy.

J was trimmed by 4 bases and V by 2 bases; bases with no gene match: 11. Germline V gene sequence: CDR1 SGHRS, CDR2 YFSETQ. CDR3 length: 17 residues. The TCR beta CDR3 regions underwent amplification using RNA transcripts as the source. First-round RT-PCR targeting the TCR CDR3 was performed with the HTBI primer set. From the multiplex PCR reads, TCRdb called clonotypes with MiXCR, one entry per CDR3 protein. The table includes some 420,000 distinct CDR3 sequences, roughly 13% detected once. Newly diagnosed patients aged 18 to 65 had hyperthyroidism of under 2 months' duration. To note about this clonotype: Its specificity is unknown.

Sequenced input: blood. This TCR was recovered from a woman between 18 and 30 years old with Graves' hyperthyroidism. J is TRBJ2-3 and V is TRBV5-1; TRBD2 agrees at 9 bases. The CDR3: CASSFARIAGAPDTQYF. DNA for the CDR3: TGCGCCAGCAGCTTCGCGAGGATAGCGGGAGCTCCAGATACGCAGTATTTT.